The rows below give T cell receptor beta chains drawn from one sample of a study of blood T cells in healthy people across ages. MiXCR, run by TCRdb on the 5' RACE reads, gives a single entry per CDR3 protein. This sample carries around 320,000 distinct CDR3 sequences, around 29% of them seen once, and the ten largest clones take around 30%. Material: blood. Source of these receptors: a woman aged 70-85 years in good health. Each CDR3 is given with its conserved first and last residue. Each record gives: V gene, J gene, CDR3 length, D gene, clone size, CDR3 DNA, CDR3 protein. D genes are given only for firm matches. A row's size may be missing; if present it is once, few, many or a size class.

V gene: TRBV24-1
J gene: TRBJ1-5
CDR3 length: 17
D gene: .
clone size: few
CDR3 DNA: TGTGCCACCAGTGATACCACCGGGACGGACCCTAATCAGCCCCAGCATTTT
CDR3 protein: CATSDTTGTDPNQPQHF

V gene: TRBV28
J gene: TRBJ1-4
CDR3 length: 17
D gene: .
clone size: .
CDR3 DNA: TGTGCCAGCAGTTTTGGGGGTTGGGGACCGCTTAATGAAAAACTGTTTTTT
CDR3 protein: CASSFGGWGPLNEKLFF

V gene: TRBV6-6
J gene: TRBJ2-7
CDR3 length: 15
D gene: TRBD1
clone size: few
CDR3 DNA: TGTGCCAGCAGTTACGGGACAGGGGGAAACTACGAGCAGTACTTC
CDR3 protein: CASSYGTGGNYEQYF

V gene: TRBV29-1
J gene: TRBJ2-2
CDR3 length: 12
D gene: .
clone size: .
CDR3 DNA: TGCAGCGTTGAGACTAGGGCCGGGGAGCTGTTTTTT
CDR3 protein: CSVETRAGELFF

V gene: TRBV6-5
J gene: TRBJ1-1
CDR3 length: 15
D gene: .
clone size: .
CDR3 DNA: TGTGCCAGCAGTTACTCTGGGGTAGGGAACACTGGAGCTTTCTTT
CDR3 protein: CASSYSGVGNTGAFF

V gene: TRBV20-1
J gene: TRBJ2-5
CDR3 length: 15
D gene: TRBD2
clone size: .
CDR3 DNA: TGCAGTGCTAGAGACGCGACTAGCGGGACAGAGACCCAGTACTTC
CDR3 protein: CSARDATSGTETQYF

V gene: TRBV11-3
J gene: TRBJ2-6
CDR3 length: 16
D gene: TRBD1
clone size: .
CDR3 DNA: TGTGCCAGCAGCTCGGGACAGGTCTCTGGGGCCAACGTCCTGACTTTC
CDR3 protein: CASSSGQVSGANVLTF

V gene: TRBV7-9
J gene: TRBJ1-4
CDR3 length: 15
D gene: .
clone size: .
CDR3 DNA: TGTGCCAGCAGCTTATTTGCAGGGCAAAATGAAAAACTGTTTTTT
CDR3 protein: CASSLFAGQNEKLFF

V gene: TRBV20-1
J gene: TRBJ2-1
CDR3 length: 12
D gene: .
clone size: few
CDR3 DNA: TGCAGTGTGATGCGGATGGACAATGAGCAGTTCTTC
CDR3 protein: CSVMRMDNEQFF

V gene: TRBV28
J gene: TRBJ2-5
CDR3 length: 12
D gene: .
clone size: many
CDR3 DNA: TGTGCCAGCAGTTTTTTTGGGGAGACCCAGTACTTC
CDR3 protein: CASSFFGETQYF

V gene: TRBV12-3/TRBV12-4
J gene: TRBJ2-7
CDR3 length: 20
D gene: TRBD2
clone size: .
CDR3 DNA: TGTGCCAGCAGTTCCGGGACTAGCGGACCTACCCGGCTCCTTAAGTACGAGCAGTACTTC
CDR3 protein: CASSSGTSGPTRLLKYEQYF

V gene: TRBV21-1
J gene: TRBJ2-7
CDR3 length: 18
D gene: .
clone size: few
CDR3 DNA: TGTGCCAGCAGCTCTCTGAGGACTAGCGGGAGGATCGCCTACGAGCAGTACTTC
CDR3 protein: CASSSLRTSGRIAYEQYF

V gene: TRBV12-3/TRBV12-4
J gene: TRBJ1-4
CDR3 length: 16
D gene: TRBD1
clone size: few
CDR3 DNA: TGTGCCAGCAGTTTACCGAGGGGGCGGACTAATGAAAAACTGTTTTTT
CDR3 protein: CASSLPRGRTNEKLFF

V gene: TRBV2
J gene: TRBJ2-5
CDR3 length: 15
D gene: .
clone size: many
CDR3 DNA: TGTGCCAGCAGTGACGTAGGGGTTTCCGGGGAGACCCAGTACTTC
CDR3 protein: CASSDVGVSGETQYF

V gene: TRBV4-2
J gene: TRBJ2-3
CDR3 length: 13
D gene: .
clone size: .
CDR3 DNA: TGTGCCAGCAGCCAATCCCACAGGAATACGCAGTATTTT
CDR3 protein: CASSQSHRNTQYF

V gene: TRBV3-1
J gene: TRBJ2-7
CDR3 length: 15
D gene: .
clone size: .
CDR3 DNA: TGTGCCAGCAGCCCCGAGGGACGGCGGCACTACGAGCAGTACTTC
CDR3 protein: CASSPEGRRHYEQYF

V gene: TRBV6-5
J gene: TRBJ1-1
CDR3 length: 14
D gene: TRBD1
clone size: few
CDR3 DNA: TGTGCCAGCAGTTACGACAGGGGCGGCACTGAAGCTTTCTTT
CDR3 protein: CASSYDRGGTEAFF

V gene: TRBV6-1
J gene: TRBJ2-7
CDR3 length: 14
D gene: TRBD1
clone size: few
CDR3 DNA: TGTGCCAGCAGGATTCCGGGACAGAGTTACGAGCAGTACTTC
CDR3 protein: CASRIPGQSYEQYF

V gene: TRBV7-3
J gene: TRBJ2-1
CDR3 length: 17
D gene: TRBD2
clone size: few
CDR3 DNA: TGTGCCAGCAGCTTAACAAAATTCGGCGGGAGGGTCAATGAGCAGTTCTTC
CDR3 protein: CASSLTKFGGRVNEQFF

V gene: TRBV20-1
J gene: TRBJ2-1
CDR3 length: 15
D gene: TRBD2
clone size: .
CDR3 DNA: TGCAGTGCCCCGATCCGGGACTACTCCTACAATGAGCAGTTCTTC
CDR3 protein: CSAPIRDYSYNEQFF

V gene: TRBV29-1
J gene: TRBJ2-1
CDR3 length: 15
D gene: .
clone size: few
CDR3 DNA: TGCACCGGGGTGGATCCAGGGAAGGGCGGCAATGAGCAGTTCTTC
CDR3 protein: CTGVDPGKGGNEQFF

V gene: TRBV6-1
J gene: TRBJ1-6
CDR3 length: 15
D gene: .
clone size: many
CDR3 DNA: TGTGCCAGCACCAACCTTCCGGGCGGGAGTTCACCCCTCCACTTT
CDR3 protein: CASTNLPGGSSPLHF

V gene: TRBV5-5
J gene: TRBJ2-7
CDR3 length: 15
D gene: .
clone size: few
CDR3 DNA: TGTGCCAGCAGCTTGGTCAGCCCGGGCCCCTACGAGCAGTACTTC
CDR3 protein: CASSLVSPGPYEQYF

V gene: TRBV5-1
J gene: TRBJ1-2
CDR3 length: 14
D gene: TRBD1
clone size: .
CDR3 DNA: TGCGCCAGCAGCTTGGAACAGGGGAAGGAAGCGTACACCTTC
CDR3 protein: CASSLEQGKEAYTF

V gene: TRBV2
J gene: TRBJ2-4
CDR3 length: 15
D gene: .
clone size: .
CDR3 DNA: TGTGCCAGCAAGAGCCGGGACTCAGAGGAAAACATTCAGTACTTC
CDR3 protein: CASKSRDSEENIQYF

V gene: TRBV5-4
J gene: TRBJ2-2
CDR3 length: 15
D gene: TRBD2
clone size: few
CDR3 DNA: TGTGCCAGCAGCTTCGCGGGAGGGCCGGCCGGGGAGCTGTTTTTT
CDR3 protein: CASSFAGGPAGELFF

V gene: TRBV19
J gene: TRBJ1-4
CDR3 length: 16
D gene: TRBD1
clone size: .
CDR3 DNA: TGTGCCAGTAGTATAAGACAGGGGGGAACTAATGAAAAACTGTTTTTT
CDR3 protein: CASSIRQGGTNEKLFF

V gene: TRBV12-3/TRBV12-4
J gene: TRBJ2-1
CDR3 length: 15
D gene: TRBD1
clone size: many
CDR3 DNA: TGTGCCAGCAGTCATCCGGGACAGACCTACAATGAGCAGTTCTTC
CDR3 protein: CASSHPGQTYNEQFF

V gene: TRBV28
J gene: TRBJ2-3
CDR3 length: 15
D gene: TRBD1
clone size: .
CDR3 DNA: TGTGCCAGCAGTTTGGGGGACAGGGAAACAGATACGCAGTATTTT
CDR3 protein: CASSLGDRETDTQYF

V gene: TRBV28
J gene: TRBJ1-5
CDR3 length: 17
D gene: TRBD1
clone size: .
CDR3 DNA: TGTGCCAGCAGTTTCGGACAGGGGAGAACTAGCAATCAGCCCCAGCATTTT
CDR3 protein: CASSFGQGRTSNQPQHF

V gene: TRBV4-3
J gene: TRBJ2-1
CDR3 length: 20
D gene: TRBD1
clone size: many
CDR3 DNA: TGCGCCAGCAGCCAAGAAATCCAGGGACAGGGCCCCTTATCCTACAATGAGCAGTTCTTC
CDR3 protein: CASSQEIQGQGPLSYNEQFF

V gene: TRBV12-3/TRBV12-4
J gene: TRBJ2-1
CDR3 length: 11
D gene: .
clone size: .
CDR3 DNA: TGTGCCAGCAAGAGGGGTCGTGAGCAGTTCTTC
CDR3 protein: CASKRGREQFF

V gene: TRBV29-1
J gene: TRBJ2-5
CDR3 length: 14
D gene: TRBD2
clone size: many
CDR3 DNA: TGCAGCGTTCGAGTCAGGGGACTAGAAGAGACCCAGTACTTC
CDR3 protein: CSVRVRGLEETQYF

V gene: TRBV12-3/TRBV12-4
J gene: TRBJ1-3
CDR3 length: 14
D gene: .
clone size: few
CDR3 DNA: TGTGCCAGCACCCCACGATTCTCTGGAAACACCATATATTTT
CDR3 protein: CASTPRFSGNTIYF